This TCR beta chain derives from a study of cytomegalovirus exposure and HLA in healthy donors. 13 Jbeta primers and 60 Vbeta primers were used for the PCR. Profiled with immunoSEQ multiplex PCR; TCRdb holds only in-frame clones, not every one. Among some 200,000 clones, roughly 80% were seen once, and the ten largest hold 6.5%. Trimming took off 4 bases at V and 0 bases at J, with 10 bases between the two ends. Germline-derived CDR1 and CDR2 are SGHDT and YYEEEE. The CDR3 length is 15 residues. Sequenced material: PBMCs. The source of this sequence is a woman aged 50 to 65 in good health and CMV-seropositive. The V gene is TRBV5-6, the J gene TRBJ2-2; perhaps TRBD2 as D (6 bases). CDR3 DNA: TGTGCCAGCAGCCCGGACTACCCGAACACCGGGGAGCTGTTTTTT. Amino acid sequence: CASSPDYPNTGELFF.